This entry lists 11 T cell receptor beta chains sequenced from one sample in a study of CD8+ T cells in alopecia areata (dated by TCRdb to between 2018 and 2020). Receptor libraries were prepared by the immunoSEQ multiplex PCR assay. To provide template for TCR sequencing, every sample had RNA extracted and reverse transcribed into cDNA. This is the immuneACCESS table as TCRdb keeps it, with only in-frame sequences that have V and J called. A part of the clones is gone; compared with another copy, unresolved V genes explain less than half, and the rest is unexplained. The sample has 250,000 or so clones on record, with no singletons. In total, the top ten clones hold 1.2% of the sample. Cells from pooled mouse cutaneous lymph nodes were stained for CD4, CD8alpha, NKG2D, NKG2ACE and other markers and then sorted on a BD Influx. Sample: CD4+ T cells sorted from a lymph node. The receptors here all came from a C3H/HeJ mouse with alopecia areata. This strain of mice has MHC haplotype H2-k.

With respect to this clone: Genes here carry mouse names. The read is 4 residues too short to cover the CDR3 end, so that end is filled in from the germline J gene. The chain combines TRBV19 with TRBJ2-7, with 10 bases fitting TRBD2. Germline assignment: CDR1 FNHDT and CDR2 SITEND (reference sequence). V shed 5 bases and J 2 bases; nucleotides not matched to a gene: 4. The CDR3 contains 14 residues. CDR3 sequence: CASRRTGGAYEQYF. The part of the CDR3 DNA that was read is TGTGCCAGCAGGCGGACTGGGGGCGCCTAT.

Concerning this clone: Gene names and germline match the mouse. The CDR3 DNA, read in part, is TGTGCCAGCAGCGACGGAGGGGCAAACTCC. Amino acid sequence: CASSDGGANS. The entire CDR3 reads CASSDGGANSDYTF. V and J are TRBV4 and TRBJ1-2, with D tentatively TRBD1 (5 bases). The CDR3 end falls 4 residues outside the read, so it is completed with the germline J gene. V dropped 5 bases and J dropped 0 bases, with 10 bases sitting between them. Germline CDR1 and CDR2: LGHDT and YNNKQL (reference sequence). The CDR3 runs to 14 residues.

This clone was detected only a few times. These gene names are mouse names. The sequenced fragment ends 4 residues before the CDR3 boundary, so the rest is inferred from the germline J gene. The chain couples TRBV1 to TRBJ2-1; a weak D match, TRBD1 (5 bases). This CDR3 has 15 residues. Looked up from germline, CDR1 is NSQYPW and CDR2 is LRSPGD (reference sequence). V was clipped by 1 base and J by 5 bases, with 12 bases between them. The CDR3 spells CTCSAAREGNAEQFF. The CDR3 DNA, read in part, is TGCACCTGCAGTGCAGCCAGGGAGGGAAATGCT.

This clone was seen repeatedly, ten times or more. Gene names follow the mouse nomenclature. The read falls 4 residues short of the CDR3 end, and the missing part is taken from the germline J gene. Other DNA sequences in the sample encode the same CDR3. The chain combines TRBV31 with TRBJ2-2; D is possibly TRBD2 (5 bases). Trimming shortened V by 1 base and J by 2 bases, and 5 bases separated the two germline ends. The length of the CDR3 is 13 residues. Germline V gene sequence: CDR1 GKSSPN, CDR2 SITVG. CDR3 amino acids: CAWSPGNTGQLYF. CDR3 DNA (partial): TGTGCCTGGAGTCCTGGGAACACCGGG.

This clone was counted a few times. Gene names denote mouse genes. The sequence runs out 4 residues before the end of the CDR3; the remainder is reconstructed from the germline J gene. This chain connects TRBV13-1 to TRBJ2-3; the D gene is possibly TRBD2 (6 bases). The germline V and J ends were trimmed by 0 bases and 0 bases, with 11 bases remaining between them. The CDR3 totals 16 residues. Germline CDR1 reads NSHNY; CDR2 reads SYGAGN. CDR3 bases read: TGTGCCAGCAGTGATGGGGCTGGGACTAGTGCAGAA. This gives the protein CASSDGAGTSAE. The entire CDR3 reads CASSDGAGTSAETLYF.

This clone was observed a handful of times. Gene names are mouse gene names. The CDR3 is cut off 4 residues early in the read; its end comes from the germline J gene. The chain is built from TRBV13-1 and TRBJ1-1, with 8 bases fitting TRBD1. The junction had 1 base not matched to a gene; V was cut back by 2 bases and J by 1 base. The germline V gene encodes CDR1 NSHNY and CDR2 SYGAGN. The CDR3 sequence is 14 residues long. This CDR3 reads CASSDRGQNTEVFF. The covered CDR3 bases are TGTGCCAGCAGTGACAGGGGGCAAAACACA.

Concerning this clone: Gene names denote mouse genes. The read gets to within 4 residues of the CDR3 end, and the germline J gene fills in the rest. The rearrangement joins TRBV13-1 to TRBJ1-2, with TRBD1 matching over 7 bases. Germline CDR1 and CDR2: NSHNY and SYGAGN. This CDR3 region has 13 residues. V trimming: 3 bases; J trimming: 4 bases; junction bases outside the gene matches: 3. The covered CDR3 bases are TGTGCCAGCAGTGCCAGGGGGAGCTCC. It is translated as CASSARGSS. The whole CDR3 sequence is CASSARGSSDYTF.

A remark on this clone: Genes and germline come from the mouse. Read coverage stops 4 residues before the CDR3 terminus; the germline J gene supplies the remainder. Other DNA sequences within the sample encode an identical CDR3. The rearrangement joins TRBV5 to TRBJ2-2; unclear D gene. Germline V lookup: CDR1 LGHNA, CDR2 YNLKQL (reference sequence). The V end was cut by 4 bases, the J end by 3 bases, with 6 bases between. This CDR3 has 13 amino acids. CDR3 DNA (partial): TGTGCCAGCAGCCCCACAGACACCGGG. Translation gives CASSPTDTG. The full CDR3 protein reads CASSPTDTGQLYF.

This clone occurred a few times. Mouse gene names and germline throughout. The read ends 4 residues early relative to the CDR3; the germline J gene fills the gap. The sample contains more than one DNA sequence encoding this CDR3. The V and J genes are TRBV17 and TRBJ2-7; 9 bases line up with TRBD1. This CDR3 is built from 14 residues. V gave up 5 bases and J gave up 0 bases; unmatched junction bases: 2. The germline V gene has CDR1 MNHDT and CDR2 YYDKIL. CDR3 region: CASSPTGGSYEQYF. The DNA read from the CDR3 is TGTGCTAGCAGTCCGACAGGGGGCTCCTAT. The full variable domain, rest sourced from reference TRBV17 and TRBJ2-7, is DTTVKQNPRYKLARVGKPVNLICSQTMNHDTMYWYQKKPNQAPKLLLFYYDKILNREADTFEKFQSSRPNNSFCSLYIGSAGLEYSAMYLCASSPTGGSYEQYFGPGTRLTVL.

Comment on this clone: Gene names and germline match the mouse. The CDR3 here is CTCSAEGQINSPLYF. Partial CDR3 DNA: TGCACCTGCAGTGCAGAGGGACAAATTAATTCGCCC. The rearrangement uses TRBV1 and TRBJ1-6, with a tentative D call TRBD1 (6 bases). The DNA ends 3 residues before the CDR3 does, and the rest of the CDR3 is filled in from the germline J gene. TRBJ1-6 belongs to the ORF category, with a function that is uncertain. Germline loops: CDR1 NSQYPW, CDR2 LRSPGD (reference sequence). This CDR3 contains 15 residues. The V end was cut by 0 bases, the J end by 6 bases, with 9 bases between.

This clone was seen only a few times. The gene names given are mouse names. Read data end 4 residues before the CDR3 end; the end is taken from the germline J gene. V and J are TRBV17 and TRBJ2-7; 12 nucleotides agree with TRBD2. Looked up from germline, CDR1 is MNHDT and CDR2 is YYDKIL. V shed 0 bases, J shed 2 bases, and the junction held 5 bases outside the gene matches. The CDR3 totals 17 residues. The DNA read from the CDR3 is TGTGCTAGCAGTAGAGATAAGGGACTGGGGGGCCCCTAT. Translation gives CASSRDKGLGGPY. The entire CDR3 protein reads CASSRDKGLGGPYEQYF. The entire variable domain, with the rest obtained from reference TRBV17 and TRBJ2-7, is as follows: DTTVKQNPRYKLARVGKPVNLICSQTMNHDTMYWYQKKPNQAPKLLLFYYDKILNREADTFEKFQSSRPNNSFCSLYIGSAGLEYSAMYLCASSRDKGLGGPYEQYFGPGTRLTVL.